These 9 T cell receptor beta chains were sequenced from one sample in a study of vaccination effects on CD4 cells after COVID-19. Their target antigens are unknown. The ViraFEST assay expanded antigen-specific CD4+ T cells with viral peptide pools before sequencing. Scientists isolated CD4+ T cells after a roughly ten-day culture period ended. Sometime from March through December 2020, the person acquired a SARS-CoV-2 infection that PCR confirmed. The method was immunoSEQ multiplex PCR; TCRdb's version includes in-frame clones alone and lacks a portion of them. This sample has around 46,000 clones, with under 80% found just once. The source was CD4+ T cells from PBMCs cultured with a peptide pool, collected before COVID-19 vaccination. These receptors all stem from a human donor who had a prior SARS-CoV-2 infection.

Only one count was recorded for this clone. The V call is TRBV18, the J call TRBJ1-2; maybe TRBD1 (5 bases). The CDR3 is 15 amino acids. Trimming left V 5 bases short and J 5 bases short, with 18 bases between. Germline V gene lookup returns CDR1 KGHSH and CDR2 LQKENI. CDR3 bases: TGTGCCAGCTCATTAAGCAGGGTTGAGGGATATGGCTACACCTTC. This encodes CASSLSRVEGYGYTF. The full variable domain, rest sourced from reference TRBV18 and TRBJ1-2, is NAGVMQNPRHLVRRRGQEARLRCSPMKGHSHVYWYRQLPEEGLKFMVYLQKENIIDESGMPKERFSAEFPKEGPSILRIQQVVRGDSAAYFCASSLSRVEGYGYTFGSGTRLTVV.

This sequence joins TRBV10-3 and TRBJ2-3, with D tentatively TRBD2 (6 bases). Germline values: CDR1 ENHRY, CDR2 SYGVKD. V lost 6 bases to trimming and J lost 4 bases, with 17 bases between them. The CDR3 covers 15 residues. Here the CDR3 DNA reads TGTGCCATCAGCTTTAGCGGTGTCGTCGCAGATACGCAGTATTTT. Amino acid sequence: CAISFSGVVADTQYF.

This clone came up a few times. CDR3 residues: CARSCIRQGLYGYTF. CDR3 in DNA: TGTGCCAGAAGCTGTATTCGACAGGGTCTCTATGGCTACACCTTC. The chain has TRBV7-5 and TRBJ1-2; TRBD1, the table's D call, lacks a check against the DNA. TRBV7-5 corresponds to a pseudogene. The CDR3 has 15 residues.

V gene TRBV15 combines with J gene TRBJ2-1, with 9 nucleotides matching TRBD2. This CDR3 is built from 14 residues. J lost 9 bases, V lost 6 bases, and 9 bases had no gene match. Germline CDR1 and CDR2: LNHNV and YYDKDF (reference sequence). The CDR3 DNA is TGTGCCACCAGTTTCTTGCGGGGGGGCTTTGAGCAGTTCTTC. This codes for CATSFLRGGFEQFF.

This clone was found a few times. The chain recombines TRBV6-5 with TRBJ2-7; 8 nucleotides agree with TRBD1. This CDR3 spans 14 amino acids. Germline CDR1 and CDR2: MNHEY and SVGAGI. The J segment lost 1 base and the V segment lost 1 base, leaving 0 bases of the junction unmatched. CDR3 in amino acids: CASSYWTGSYEQYF. As DNA, the CDR3 is TGTGCCAGCAGTTACTGGACAGGGTCCTACGAGCAGTACTTC.

In its sample, this clone was seen a few times. The V gene is TRBV7-2, the J gene TRBJ2-7, with TRBD2 matching over 8 bases. Germline V gene data show CDR1 as SGHTA and CDR2 as FQGNSA. The V and J ends lost 1 base and 5 bases, in that order; junction bases with no gene match: 7. The CDR3 loop spans 15 amino acids. CDR3 nucleotide sequence: TGTGCCAGCAGCTTAGTACCCGGGAGGGCCCACGAGCAGTACTTC. Translation: CASSLVPGRAHEQYF.

V and J are TRBV7-3 and TRBJ1-2, with D possibly TRBD1 on 6 matching bases. Germline loops: CDR1 SGHTA, CDR2 FQGTGA. The CDR3 is 13 amino acids. Trimming took off 0 bases at V and 7 bases at J, with 9 bases between the two ends. This CDR3 reads CASSLTGGFGYTF. The CDR3 bases are TGTGCCAGCAGCTTAACTGGGGGCTTTGGCTACACCTTC.

The gene calls are TRBV6-1 and TRBJ1-5; 7 positions agree with TRBD1. Trimming at V came to 3 bases and at J to 0 bases, leaving 8 bases not matched to a gene. The germline V gene encodes CDR1 MNHNS and CDR2 SASEGT. This CDR3 is 17 amino acids long. The CDR3 DNA reads TGTGCCAGCAGTGAGAGACAGGGCTGGAATAGCAATCAGCCCCAGCATTTT. It is translated as CASSERQGWNSNQPQHF.

The CDR3, as DNA: TGTGCCAGCAGGACCGGACAGGAGCTCTACAATGAGCAGTTCTTC. Translation gives CASRTGQELYNEQFF. This chain joins TRBV2 and TRBJ2-1; TRBD1 matches at 7 bases. The V gene's germline CDR1 is SNHLY and CDR2 FYNNEI. V shed 6 bases, J shed 3 bases, and the junction held 8 bases outside the gene matches. CDR3 length: 15 amino acids.